The next 19 T cell receptor beta chains were all read from a single sample in a study of blood T cell repertoires in COVID-19 (dated by TCRdb to between 2020 and 2021). The library was generated by the immunoSEQ multiplex PCR assay. Held by TCRdb, this immuneACCESS table contains in-frame sequences only and omits some clones. Under half of the omission traces to an unresolved V gene where checked; the cause of the rest is unknown. This sample has hundreds of thousands of clones in its table, and roughly 89% of those were observed once. The ten largest account for about 1.5% of the sample. The sample comprised PBMCs or T cells enriched from blood (not recorded which). The receptors originated from a woman aged 18-29 years with acute COVID-19.

The V call is TRBV11-1, the J call TRBJ1-2; the D gene is possibly TRBD1 (5 bases). Germline V gives CDR1 SGHAT, CDR2 FQDESV (reference sequence). V dropped 1 base and J dropped 1 base, with 7 bases sitting between them. This CDR3 has 14 residues. The CDR3 nucleotides read TGTGCCAGCAGCTTAGACAGGAATAACTATGGCTACACCTTC. Amino acid sequence: CASSLDRNNYGYTF.

This clone is a singleton in its sample. The V gene is TRBV5-1, the J gene TRBJ1-2; D is possibly TRBD1 (6 bases). The CDR3 spans 15 residues. V lost 4 bases and J 4 bases, leaving 17 bases between the germline ends. In germline, CDR1 is SGHRS, CDR2 YFSETQ. CDR3 nucleotide sequence: TGCGCCAGCAGCGCTGGGACACCTCTATCCTATGGCTACACCTTC. The encoded protein is CASSAGTPLSYGYTF.

The chain employs TRBV4-1 and TRBJ2-1; 7 bases fit TRBD1. The length of the CDR3 is 16 residues. After removal of 2 bases from V and 0 bases from J, the junction contained 4 bases not matched to a gene. The germline V gene has CDR1 MGHRA and CDR2 YSYEKL. The CDR3 nucleotides read TGCGCCAGCAGCCAAAACAGGGGACGCTCCTACAATGAGCAGTTCTTC. Its protein is CASSQNRGRSYNEQFF.

The chain joins TRBV15 to TRBJ2-7; D may be TRBD1 (5 bases). Trimming pared 1 base from V and 2 bases from J, leaving 12 bases between. This CDR3 is built from 15 residues. Germline lookup yields CDR1 LNHNV and CDR2 YYDKDF (reference sequence). The DNA of the CDR3 is TGTGCCACCAGCAGAGCAGTAAGGGGCGCCTACGAGCAGTACTTC. Its translation is CATSRAVRGAYEQYF.

The V and J genes are TRBV11-3 and TRBJ1-1; the D is unclear. Germline V gene lookup returns CDR1 SGHNT and CDR2 YENEEA. This CDR3 contains 13 residues. V lost 6 bases, J lost 4 bases, and 12 bases lay in between. This chain's CDR3 is CASRKNEVTEAFF. CDR3 nucleotide sequence: TGTGCCAGCAGGAAAAATGAGGTCACTGAAGCTTTCTTT.

The V and J genes are TRBV7-9 and TRBJ2-2; 8 nucleotides align to TRBD2. Germline CDR1 SEHNR, CDR2 FQNEAQ (reference sequence). The CDR3 has 15 amino acids. Trimming took 5 bases from V and 5 from J; bases not matched to a gene: 7. CDR3 bases: TGTGCCAGCAGCCCCGGGACTAGAGGGACCGGGGAGCTGTTTTTT. Translated: CASSPGTRGTGELFF.

J is TRBJ2-7 and V is TRBV15, with 7 bases lining up with TRBD1. The J segment lost 6 bases and the V segment lost 3 bases, leaving 11 bases of the junction unmatched. Looked up from germline, CDR1 is LNHNV and CDR2 is YYDKDF (reference sequence). The CDR3 extends over 15 amino acids. In DNA, the CDR3 is TGTGCCACCAGCAGTCTCGACAGGGCGGTTGGCGAGCAGTACTTC. Protein product: CATSSLDRAVGEQYF.

This chain uses TRBV19 with TRBJ1-2; no firm D call. V was shortened by 6 bases and J by 2 bases, with 10 bases between the two germline ends. Germline V gives CDR1 LNHDA, CDR2 SQIVND (reference sequence). The CDR3 is 13 amino acids. The CDR3 sequence is CASSLTGNYGYTF. In DNA form, the CDR3 reads TGTGCCAGTAGCCTTACCGGGAACTATGGCTACACCTTC. The complete variable domain, with remaining parts taken from reference TRBV19 and TRBJ1-2, reads DGGITQSPKYLFRKEGQNVTLSCEQNLNHDAMYWYRQDPGQGLRLIYYSQIVNDFQKGDIAEGYSVSREKKESFPLTVTSAQKNPTAFYLCASSLTGNYGYTFGSGTRLTVV.

The CDR3 region has the DNA TGCGCCAGCAGCCAAGCTCGGGGGATGGGTGGCTACACCTTC. Its translation: CASSQARGMGGYTF. The chain employs TRBV4-3 and TRBJ1-2; perhaps TRBD1 as D (5 bases). This CDR3 spans 14 amino acids. In germline, CDR1 is LGHNA, CDR2 YSLEER. V lost 1 base, J lost 7 bases, and 13 bases lay in between.

V usage is TRBV7-2 and J usage is TRBJ1-4, with 8 positions matching TRBD1. V lost 1 base to trimming and J lost 6 bases; unmatched junction nucleotides: 10. There are 17 residues in the CDR3. Germline V lookup: CDR1 SGHTA, CDR2 FQGNSA. DNA of the CDR3: TGTGCCAGCAGCTTAGGGGTCACAGGGGGAAGTGATGAAAAACTGTTTTTT. This encodes CASSLGVTGGSDEKLFF.

This clone has just a few counts. The junction departs from germline at one end; a sequencing error may be responsible. This sequence joins TRBV6-2 or TRBV6-3 and TRBJ2-3; TRBD2 agrees at 7 bases. The germline V gene has CDR1 MNHEY and CDR2 SVGEGT. The CDR3 length is 14 residues. The CDR3 DNA reads as TGTGCCAGCAGTAGAGCGGGAAGCACGGATACGCAGTATTTT. Translated, it gives CASSRAGSTDTQYF.

The chain recombines TRBV7-2 with TRBJ2-3, with 7 bases matching TRBD2. V shed 5 bases and J 2 bases; nucleotides not matched to a gene: 4. The CDR3 contains 14 residues. Germline V CDR1 and CDR2: SGHTA, FQGNSA. The CDR3 here is CASSTRDYTDTQYF. The CDR3 bases are TGTGCCAGCAGCACCCGGGACTACACAGATACGCAGTATTTT.

This clone was picked up a small number of times. The V and J genes are TRBV6-6 and TRBJ2-4; 9 positions agree with TRBD1. The germline gives CDR1 MNHNY, CDR2 SVGAGI (reference sequence). This CDR3 has 23 residues. V was pared by 5 bases and J by 12 bases, with 38 bases of the junction left unmatched. The CDR3 loop reads CASSRHVLTGGTPPYWAGKGQYF. The CDR3 DNA reads as TGTGCCAGCAGTCGACACGTGCTAACAGGGGGCACCCCTCCCTACTGGGCCGGCAAGGGTCAGTACTTC.

The chain couples TRBV7-9 to TRBJ2-2, with 9 bases fitting TRBD1. CDR1 and CDR2 from the germline V gene are SEHNR and FQNEAQ (reference sequence). The CDR3 is 18 amino acids. V shed 7 bases and J 0 bases; nucleotides not matched to a gene: 12. CDR3 nucleotides: TGTGCCAGCACCCGACGGGGACAGGGAATCGCGAACACCGGGGAGCTGTTTTTT. This translates into CASTRRGQGIANTGELFF.

The J gene is TRBJ2-2, the V gene TRBV9; 8 bases map to TRBD1. This CDR3 is 16 amino acids long. Germline-derived CDR1 and CDR2 are SGDLS and YYNGEE. V lost 4 bases to trimming and J lost 0 bases; unmatched junction nucleotides: 5. The CDR3 loop reads CASSRRQGSNTGELFF. DNA of the CDR3: TGTGCCAGCAGCAGAAGACAGGGGTCGAACACCGGGGAGCTGTTTTTT.

The CDR3 sequence: CASISGLAGNEQYF. For the CDR3, the DNA is TGTGCCAGCATCTCGGGACTAGCGGGAAATGAGCAGTACTTC. The chain couples TRBV5-4 to TRBJ2-7, with 13 bases lining up with TRBD2. The CDR3 contains 14 residues. J gave up 7 bases and V 6 bases, and 7 bases lay outside the gene matches. Per germline, CDR1 SGHNT and CDR2 YYREEE (reference sequence).

This clone was seen only a few times. The chain is built from TRBV5-8 and TRBJ2-3, with 14 bases lining up with TRBD2. The V and J ends lost 4 bases and 4 bases, in that order; junction bases with no gene match: 8. Looked up from germline, CDR1 is SGHTS and CDR2 is YDEGEE. This CDR3 is built from 17 residues. CDR3 protein: CASSRSGLAGVADTQYF. The CDR3 nucleotides read TGTGCCAGCAGCCGATCGGGACTAGCGGGAGTGGCAGATACGCAGTATTTT.

V and J are TRBV11-2 and TRBJ2-2; 11 bases agree with TRBD2. J lost 0 bases, V lost 3 bases, and 9 bases had no gene match. The length of the CDR3 is 19 residues. Germline V gene data show CDR1 as SGHAT and CDR2 as FQNNGV. CDR3 sequence (DNA): TGTGCCAGCAGCTTCGGAGGTTGGACTAGCGGGTCGAACACCGGGGAGCTGTTTTTT. It encodes CASSFGGWTSGSNTGELFF.

The chain recombines TRBV28 with TRBJ1-5; 8 bases line up with TRBD1. The V gene end was trimmed by 5 bases and the J gene end by 9 bases; junction bases not matched to a gene: 18. The CDR3 extends over 17 amino acids. Germline lookup yields CDR1 MDHEN and CDR2 SYDVKM. CDR3 residues: CASSTPLGQGARGPQHF. The DNA for the CDR3 is TGTGCCAGCAGTACGCCCCTAGGGCAGGGGGCCCGGGGGCCCCAGCATTTT.